This record covers a single TCR beta chain. The data originate from a study of blood T cell repertoires in COVID-19. Overall study context: The United States, Italy and Spain supplied acute and convalescent COVID-19 samples.

In the original workflow: Reference gene primers were amplified, and this amplification served to estimate nucleated cell counts. Only in-frame clones appear in the TCRdb table, and some are missing; sequencing was by immunoSEQ multiplex PCR. That table gives V, J and clone size, and the DNA gave D and trimming. The data hold 150,000 to 200,000 clones, with about 92% observed a single time. Seattle enrolled patients during active infection and tracked them longitudinally. Trimming cost V 2 bases and J 0 bases, with 5 bases left between them. Germline CDR1 SGHTA, CDR2 FQGTGA. This CDR3 has 14 amino acids.

The rearrangement links TRBV7-3 to TRBJ2-1, with D possibly TRBD2 on 5 matching bases. This receptor was taken from a man aged 30-40 years with COVID-19, enrolled during active disease. Sequencing used peripheral blood. CDR3 protein: CASSLDYSYNEQFF. CDR3 nucleotide sequence: TGTGCCAGCAGCTTAGACTACTCCTACAATGAGCAGTTCTTC.